The rows below give T cell receptor beta chains drawn from one sample of a study of blood T cell repertoires in COVID-19. The assay was immunoSEQ multiplex PCR, and TCRdb's table has in-frame clones only and misses some. The profile covers about 180,000 clones, with around 87% appearing a single time and roughly 2.6% taken by the ten largest. The sequencing sample was made of peripheral blood. The receptors come from a man aged 40-55 years with active or convalescent COVID-19. Each CDR3 is given with its conserved first and last residue. D genes are given only for firm matches. Where a row states a size, it is once, few, many or the class of an expanded clone; other rows omit it.

d_gene: TRBD1; j_gene: TRBJ1-6; abundance: few; v_gene: TRBV12-3/TRBV12-4; CDR3aa: CASSGQGFSPLHF; CDR3nt: TGTGCCAGCAGCGGACAGGGATTTTCACCCCTCCACTTT
d_gene: TRBD1; j_gene: TRBJ1-6; abundance: NA; v_gene: TRBV10-1; CDR3aa: CASSGQGASSPLHF; CDR3nt: TGCGCCAGCAGTGGACAGGGGGCAAGTTCACCCCTCCACTTT
d_gene: NA; j_gene: TRBJ2-2; abundance: NA; v_gene: TRBV18; CDR3aa: CASSPVQSKNTGELFF; CDR3nt: TGTGCCAGCTCACCCGTACAGAGTAAGAACACCGGGGAGCTGTTTTTT
d_gene: TRBD1; j_gene: TRBJ1-2; abundance: NA; v_gene: TRBV24-1; CDR3aa: CAISPRDSYGYTF; CDR3nt: TGTGCCATCAGCCCCCGGGACAGCTATGGCTACACCTTC
d_gene: TRBD1; j_gene: TRBJ1-1; abundance: NA; v_gene: TRBV19; CDR3aa: CASSPGTASTEAFF; CDR3nt: TGTGCCAGTAGTCCTGGGACAGCAAGCACTGAAGCTTTCTTT
d_gene: TRBD2; j_gene: TRBJ2-1; abundance: few; v_gene: TRBV27; CDR3aa: CASSRGTSGGAHNEQFF; CDR3nt: TGTGCCAGCAGTCGAGGGACTAGCGGGGGGGCCCACAATGAGCAGTTCTTC
d_gene: TRBD1; j_gene: TRBJ1-6; abundance: NA; v_gene: TRBV4-1; CDR3aa: CASSLDRGGSPLHF; CDR3nt: TGCGCCAGCAGCCTGGACAGGGGAGGTTCACCCCTCCACTTT
d_gene: NA; j_gene: TRBJ2-1; abundance: NA; v_gene: TRBV9; CDR3aa: CASSPGGYNEQFF; CDR3nt: TGTGCCAGCAGCCCCGGGGGTTACAATGAGCAGTTCTTC
d_gene: TRBD1; j_gene: TRBJ1-3; abundance: NA; v_gene: TRBV25-1; CDR3aa: CASSETGVYGNTIYF; CDR3nt: TGTGCCAGCAGTGAAACAGGGGTATATGGAAACACCATATATTTT
d_gene: NA; j_gene: TRBJ1-1; abundance: NA; v_gene: TRBV5-5; CDR3aa: CASSLGTNRASGTEAFF; CDR3nt: TGTGCCAGCAGCTTGGGTACAAACAGGGCCTCTGGCACTGAAGCTTTCTTT
d_gene: NA; j_gene: TRBJ1-2; abundance: NA; v_gene: TRBV9; CDR3aa: CASSVVAGVDYGYTF; CDR3nt: TGTGCCAGCAGCGTAGTAGCGGGGGTCGACTATGGCTACACCTTC
d_gene: TRBD2; j_gene: TRBJ2-1; abundance: NA; v_gene: TRBV30; CDR3aa: CAWSVGPSGGNEQFF; CDR3nt: TGTGCCTGGAGTGTAGGGCCTAGCGGGGGGAATGAGCAGTTCTTC
d_gene: NA; j_gene: TRBJ2-1; abundance: once; v_gene: TRBV5-6; CDR3aa: CASSSGSGNEQFF; CDR3nt: TGTGCCAGCAGCTCGGGTTCGGGGAATGAGCAGTTCTTC
d_gene: TRBD1; j_gene: TRBJ2-3; abundance: NA; v_gene: TRBV13; CDR3aa: CASSLVSGTVTDTQYF; CDR3nt: TGTGCCAGCAGCTTAGTTTCGGGGACAGTCACAGATACGCAGTATTTT
d_gene: TRBD1; j_gene: TRBJ2-7; abundance: NA; v_gene: TRBV29-1; CDR3aa: CSVTRDSSYEQYF; CDR3nt: TGCAGCGTGACCCGGGACAGTTCCTACGAGCAGTACTTC
d_gene: TRBD1; j_gene: TRBJ1-2; abundance: NA; v_gene: TRBV6-1; CDR3aa: CASSDEAGTGATGYTF; CDR3nt: TGTGCCAGCAGTGATGAGGCCGGGACAGGGGCGACTGGCTACACCTTC
d_gene: NA; j_gene: TRBJ1-1; abundance: NA; v_gene: TRBV28; CDR3aa: CAGGTNTEAFF; CDR3nt: TGTGCGGGGGGGACGAACACTGAAGCTTTCTTT
d_gene: TRBD1; j_gene: TRBJ1-1; abundance: NA; v_gene: TRBV3-1/TRBV3-2; CDR3aa: CASSQEWGDRGNTEAFF; CDR3nt: TGTGCCAGCAGCCAAGAATGGGGAGACAGGGGGAACACTGAAGCTTTCTTT
d_gene: TRBD1; j_gene: TRBJ2-1; abundance: NA; v_gene: TRBV3-1/TRBV3-2; CDR3aa: CASSFPGQGNEQFF; CDR3nt: TGTGCCAGCAGCTTTCCGGGACAGGGGAATGAGCAGTTCTTC
d_gene: TRBD2; j_gene: TRBJ2-6; abundance: NA; v_gene: TRBV4-2; CDR3aa: CASSHPSGAGANVLTF; CDR3nt: TGTGCCAGCAGCCACCCAAGCGGGGCCGGGGCCAACGTCCTGACTTTC
d_gene: NA; j_gene: TRBJ2-7; abundance: once; v_gene: TRBV3-1/TRBV3-2; CDR3aa: CASSQWDSTYEQYF; CDR3nt: TGTGCCAGCAGCCAATGGGACTCGACCTACGAGCAGTACTTC
d_gene: TRBD1; j_gene: TRBJ1-2; abundance: NA; v_gene: TRBV7-9; CDR3aa: CASSLAVGTGSLGYTF; CDR3nt: TGTGCCAGCAGCTTAGCCGTAGGGACAGGATCTTTGGGCTACACCTTC
d_gene: TRBD2; j_gene: TRBJ2-5; abundance: NA; v_gene: TRBV9; CDR3aa: CASSVLAGLQETQYF; CDR3nt: TGTGCCAGCAGCGTACTAGCGGGACTCCAAGAGACCCAGTACTTC
d_gene: NA; j_gene: TRBJ2-5; abundance: NA; v_gene: TRBV18; CDR3aa: CASSPAGAPETQYF; CDR3nt: TGTGCCAGCTCACCAGCGGGGGCCCCGGAGACCCAGTACTTC
d_gene: TRBD1; j_gene: TRBJ1-1; abundance: few; v_gene: TRBV6-1; CDR3aa: CASSDIRTGIMPFF; CDR3nt: TGTGCCAGCAGTGATATTCGGACAGGGATAATGCCTTTCTTT
d_gene: NA; j_gene: TRBJ2-1; abundance: NA; v_gene: TRBV18; CDR3aa: CASSSWTVTSYNEQFF; CDR3nt: TGTGCCAGCTCATCGTGGACAGTAACCTCCTACAATGAGCAGTTCTTC
d_gene: TRBD1; j_gene: TRBJ1-4; abundance: NA; v_gene: TRBV11-2; CDR3aa: CASSFGTGINEKLFF; CDR3nt: TGTGCCAGCAGCTTCGGGACAGGGATAAATGAAAAACTGTTTTTT
d_gene: NA; j_gene: TRBJ1-6; abundance: NA; v_gene: TRBV12-5; CDR3aa: CASGYVALFGALHF; CDR3nt: TGTGCTAGTGGTTATGTGGCCCTCTTCGGGGCCCTCCACTTT